This T cell receptor beta chain emerged from a study of T cells in Graves' hyperthyroidism and ophthalmopathy. Amplification yielded TCR beta CDR3 regions, with RNA transcripts as the source. HTBI primers were employed in a first-round RT-PCR of the TCR CDR3. TCRdb processed the multiplex PCR reads anew with MiXCR; each CDR3 protein has one entry. The sample yields about 560,000 distinct CDR3 sequences, over 15% seen once. The trim removed 0 bases at V and 8 bases at J, leaving 2 bases unmatched. The CDR3 spans 14 residues. Germline V gene sequence: CDR1 SGDLS, CDR2 YYNGEE. Patients were excluded for uncontrolled infection, other autoimmune disease, pregnancy or lactation. This clonotype has more than one count but fewer than ten.

Sequencing was performed on blood. The chain is built from TRBV9 and TRBJ2-1; 10 bases agree with TRBD2. This TCR derives from a woman younger than 30 with Graves' hyperthyroidism. The CDR3 DNA reads as TGTGCCAGCAGCGTAGATGGGACTAGCGATGAGCAGTTCTTC. It yields the protein CASSVDGTSDEQFF.